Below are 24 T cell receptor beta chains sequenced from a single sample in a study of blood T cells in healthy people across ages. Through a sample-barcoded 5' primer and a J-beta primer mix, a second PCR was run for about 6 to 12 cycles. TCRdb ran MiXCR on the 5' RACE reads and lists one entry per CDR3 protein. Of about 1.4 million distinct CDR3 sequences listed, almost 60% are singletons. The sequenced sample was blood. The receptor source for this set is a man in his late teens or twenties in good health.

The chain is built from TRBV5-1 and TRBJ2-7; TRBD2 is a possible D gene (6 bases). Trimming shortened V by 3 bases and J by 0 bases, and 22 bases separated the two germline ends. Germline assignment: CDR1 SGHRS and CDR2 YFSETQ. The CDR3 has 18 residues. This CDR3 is CASSSMGLAVTFSYEQYF. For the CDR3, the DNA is TGCGCCAGCAGCTCAATGGGGTTAGCGGTGACATTCTCCTACGAGCAGTACTTC. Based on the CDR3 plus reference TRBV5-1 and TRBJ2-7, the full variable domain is KAGVTQTPRYLIKTRGQQVTLSCSPISGHRSVSWYQQTPGQGLQFLFEYFSETQRNKGNFPGRFSGRQFSNSRSEMNVSTLELGDSALYLCASSSMGLAVTFSYEQYFGPGTRLTVT.

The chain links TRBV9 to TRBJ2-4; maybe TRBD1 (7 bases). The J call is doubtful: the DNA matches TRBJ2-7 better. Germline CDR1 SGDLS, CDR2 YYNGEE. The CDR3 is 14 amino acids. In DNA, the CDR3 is TGTGCCAGCAGCGCGGGGGACAGCTCCTACGAGCAGTACTTC. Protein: CASSAGDSSYEQYF.

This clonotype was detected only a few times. The CDR3 here is CASSYGLAVMNEQFF. The CDR3 bases are TGTGCCAGCAGTTACGGATTAGCGGTCATGAATGAGCAGTTCTTC. The V call is TRBV6-5, the J call TRBJ2-1; possible D gene TRBD2, 6 bases. This CDR3 has 15 residues. V was clipped by 2 bases and J by 7 bases, with 15 bases between them. Germline CDR1 reads MNHEY; CDR2 reads SVGAGI.

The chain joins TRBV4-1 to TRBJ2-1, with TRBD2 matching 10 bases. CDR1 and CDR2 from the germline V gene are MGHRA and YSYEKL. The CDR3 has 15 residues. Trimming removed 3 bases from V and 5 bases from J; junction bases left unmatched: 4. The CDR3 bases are TGCGCCAGCAGCCACCTAGCGGGGGATCACAATGAGCAGTTCTTC. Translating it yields CASSHLAGDHNEQFF.

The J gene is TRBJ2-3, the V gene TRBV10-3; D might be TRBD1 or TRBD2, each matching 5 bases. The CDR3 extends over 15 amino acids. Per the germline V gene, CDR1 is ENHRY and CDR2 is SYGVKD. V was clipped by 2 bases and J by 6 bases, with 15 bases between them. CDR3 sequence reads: CAISEPGSWGDTQYF. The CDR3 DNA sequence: TGTGCCATCAGTGAGCCCGGGTCCTGGGGGGATACGCAGTATTTT.

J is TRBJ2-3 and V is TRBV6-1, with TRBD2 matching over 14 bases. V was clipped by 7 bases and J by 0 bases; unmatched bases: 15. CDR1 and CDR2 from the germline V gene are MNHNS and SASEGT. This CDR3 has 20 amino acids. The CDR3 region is CASIQGVTSGGASSTDTQYF. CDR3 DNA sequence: TGTGCCAGCATCCAAGGAGTGACTAGCGGGGGGGCCTCGAGCACAGATACGCAGTATTTT.

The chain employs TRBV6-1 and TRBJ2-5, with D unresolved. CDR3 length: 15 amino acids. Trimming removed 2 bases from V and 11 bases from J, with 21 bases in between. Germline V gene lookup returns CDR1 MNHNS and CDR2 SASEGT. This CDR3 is CASSESVGPTSKQYF. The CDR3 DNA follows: TGTGCCAGCAGTGAAAGTGTCGGACCGACCTCCAAGCAGTACTTC.

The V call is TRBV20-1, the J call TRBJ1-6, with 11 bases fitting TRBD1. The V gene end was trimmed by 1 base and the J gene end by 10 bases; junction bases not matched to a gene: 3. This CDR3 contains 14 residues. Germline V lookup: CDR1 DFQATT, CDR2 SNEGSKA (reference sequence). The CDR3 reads CSARGDRGGSPLHF. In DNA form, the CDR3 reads TGCAGTGCTAGAGGGGACAGGGGGGGCTCACCCCTCCACTTT.

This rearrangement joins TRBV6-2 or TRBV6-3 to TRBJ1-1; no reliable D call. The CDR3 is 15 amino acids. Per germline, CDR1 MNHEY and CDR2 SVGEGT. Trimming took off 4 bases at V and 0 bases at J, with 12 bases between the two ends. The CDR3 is CASSWPPRLNTEAFF. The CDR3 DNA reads TGTGCCAGCAGTTGGCCACCGCGTCTGAACACTGAAGCTTTCTTT.

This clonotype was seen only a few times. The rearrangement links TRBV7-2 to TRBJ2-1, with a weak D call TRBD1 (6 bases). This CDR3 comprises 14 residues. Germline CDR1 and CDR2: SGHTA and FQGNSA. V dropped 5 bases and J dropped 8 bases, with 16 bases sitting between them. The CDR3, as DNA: TGTGCCAGCAGCATACGTTACAGGGTTTATGAGCAGTTCTTC. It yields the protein CASSIRYRVYEQFF.

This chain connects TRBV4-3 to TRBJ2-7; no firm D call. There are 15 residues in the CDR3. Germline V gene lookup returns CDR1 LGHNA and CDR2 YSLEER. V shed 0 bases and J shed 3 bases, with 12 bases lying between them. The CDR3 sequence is CASSQDRQNLYEQYF. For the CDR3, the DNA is TGCGCCAGCAGCCAAGATAGGCAAAATCTCTACGAGCAGTACTTC.

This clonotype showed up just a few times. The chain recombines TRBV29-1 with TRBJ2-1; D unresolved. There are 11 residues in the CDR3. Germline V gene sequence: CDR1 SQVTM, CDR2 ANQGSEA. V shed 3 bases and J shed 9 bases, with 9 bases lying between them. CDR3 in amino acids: CSVELFGEQFF. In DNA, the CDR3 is TGCAGCGTTGAGCTGTTCGGTGAGCAGTTCTTC.

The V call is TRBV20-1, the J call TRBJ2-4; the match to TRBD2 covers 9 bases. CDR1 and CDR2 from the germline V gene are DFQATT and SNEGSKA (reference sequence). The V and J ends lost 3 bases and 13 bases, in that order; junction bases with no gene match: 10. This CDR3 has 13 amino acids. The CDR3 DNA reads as TGCAGTGCTAGGATAGCGGGGGCCTACGGGCAGTACTTC. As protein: CSARIAGAYGQYF.

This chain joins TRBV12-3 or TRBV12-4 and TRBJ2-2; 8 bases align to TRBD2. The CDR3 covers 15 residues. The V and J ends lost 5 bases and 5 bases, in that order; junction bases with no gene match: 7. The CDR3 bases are TGTGCCAGCAGTCCTGGACTAGCTGTGACCGGGGAGCTGTTTTTT. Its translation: CASSPGLAVTGELFF.

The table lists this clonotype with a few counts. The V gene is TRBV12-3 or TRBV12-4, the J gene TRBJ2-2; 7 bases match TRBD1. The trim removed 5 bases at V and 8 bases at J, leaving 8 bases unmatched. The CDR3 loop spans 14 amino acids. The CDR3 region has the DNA TGTGCCAGCAGTGTGACAGGGTTCGTGGGGGAGCTGTTTTTT. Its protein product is CASSVTGFVGELFF.

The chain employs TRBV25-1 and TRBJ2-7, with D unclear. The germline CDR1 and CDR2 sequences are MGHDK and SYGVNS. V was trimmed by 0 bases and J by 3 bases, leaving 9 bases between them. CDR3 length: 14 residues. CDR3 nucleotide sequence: TGTGCCAGCAGTGAATACGGTGAGGACTACGAGCAGTACTTC. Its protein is CASSEYGEDYEQYF.

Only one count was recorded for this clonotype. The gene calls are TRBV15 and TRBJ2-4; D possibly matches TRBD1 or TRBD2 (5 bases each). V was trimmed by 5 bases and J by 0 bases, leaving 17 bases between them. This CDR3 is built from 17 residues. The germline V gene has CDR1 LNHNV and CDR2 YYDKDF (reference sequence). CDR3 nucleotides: TGTGCCACCAGCGGCAGGGACCAGGCCGTAGCCAAAAACATTCAGTACTTC. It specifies CATSGRDQAVAKNIQYF.

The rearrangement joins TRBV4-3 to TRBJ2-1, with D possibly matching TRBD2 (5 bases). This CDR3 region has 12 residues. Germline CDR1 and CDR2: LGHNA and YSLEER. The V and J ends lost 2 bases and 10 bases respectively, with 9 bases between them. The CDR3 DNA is TGCGCCAGCAGCCAATGGTCGGGAGAGCAGTTCTTC. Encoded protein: CASSQWSGEQFF.

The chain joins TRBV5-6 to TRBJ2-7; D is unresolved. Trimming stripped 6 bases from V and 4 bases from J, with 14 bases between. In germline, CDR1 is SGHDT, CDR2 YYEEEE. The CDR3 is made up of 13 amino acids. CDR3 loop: CASNPGYGYEQYF. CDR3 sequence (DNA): TGTGCCAGCAACCCAGGTTATGGATACGAGCAGTACTTC.

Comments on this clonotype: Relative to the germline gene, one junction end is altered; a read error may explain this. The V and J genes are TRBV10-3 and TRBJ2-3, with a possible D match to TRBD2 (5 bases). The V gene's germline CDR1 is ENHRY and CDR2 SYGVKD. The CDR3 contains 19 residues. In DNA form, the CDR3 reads TGTGCCGTCAGTGAGTCTGTCGGCGGAACGGGAATCTCCACAGATACGCAGTATTTT. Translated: CAVSESVGGTGISTDTQYF.

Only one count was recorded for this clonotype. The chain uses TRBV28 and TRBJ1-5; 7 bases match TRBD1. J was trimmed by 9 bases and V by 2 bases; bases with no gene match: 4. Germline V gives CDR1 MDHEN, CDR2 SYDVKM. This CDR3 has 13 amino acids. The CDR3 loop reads CASSLQGEPPQHF. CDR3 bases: TGTGCCAGCAGTTTACAGGGGGAACCGCCCCAGCATTTT.

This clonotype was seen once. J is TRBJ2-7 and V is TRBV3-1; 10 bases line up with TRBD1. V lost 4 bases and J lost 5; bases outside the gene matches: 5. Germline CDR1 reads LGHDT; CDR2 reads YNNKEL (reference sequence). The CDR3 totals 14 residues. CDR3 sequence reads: CASSPGQGRHEQYF. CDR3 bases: TGTGCCAGCAGCCCGGGACAGGGGCGGCACGAGCAGTACTTC.

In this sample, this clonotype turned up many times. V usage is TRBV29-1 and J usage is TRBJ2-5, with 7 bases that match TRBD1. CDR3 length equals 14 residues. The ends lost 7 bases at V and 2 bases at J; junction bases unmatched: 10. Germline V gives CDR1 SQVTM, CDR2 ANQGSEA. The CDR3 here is CSGAPTGIQETQYF. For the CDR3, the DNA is TGCAGCGGTGCACCGACAGGGATTCAAGAGACCCAGTACTTC.

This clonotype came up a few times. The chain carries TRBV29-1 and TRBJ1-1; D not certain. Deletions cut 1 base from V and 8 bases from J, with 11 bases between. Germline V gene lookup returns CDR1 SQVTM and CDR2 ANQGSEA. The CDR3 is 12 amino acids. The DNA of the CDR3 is TGCAGCGTTGAAGGGGCTCGAGTAGAAGCTTTCTTT. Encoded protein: CSVEGARVEAFF.